This T cell receptor beta chain was observed in a study of cytomegalovirus exposure and HLA in healthy donors. Germline V gene data show CDR1 as SNHLY and CDR2 as FYNNEI. The CDR3 loop spans 13 amino acids. Trimming shortened V by 2 bases and J by 7 bases, and 9 bases separated the two germline ends. 13 Jbeta primers and 60 Vbeta primers were used for the PCR. Only in-frame clones appear in the TCRdb table, and some are missing; sequencing was by immunoSEQ multiplex PCR. Of 150,000 to 200,000 clones listed, around 78% are singletons. This clone was picked up a small number of times. The sample was PBMCs. The sequence was obtained from a woman in her thirties or forties in good health and CMV-seronegative. The rearrangement links TRBV2 to TRBJ1-5; tentatively, D is TRBD1 (6 bases). CDR3 in amino acids: CASSEWGGQPQHF. The CDR3 nucleotides read TGTGCCAGCAGTGAATGGGGGGGCCAGCCCCAGCATTTT.